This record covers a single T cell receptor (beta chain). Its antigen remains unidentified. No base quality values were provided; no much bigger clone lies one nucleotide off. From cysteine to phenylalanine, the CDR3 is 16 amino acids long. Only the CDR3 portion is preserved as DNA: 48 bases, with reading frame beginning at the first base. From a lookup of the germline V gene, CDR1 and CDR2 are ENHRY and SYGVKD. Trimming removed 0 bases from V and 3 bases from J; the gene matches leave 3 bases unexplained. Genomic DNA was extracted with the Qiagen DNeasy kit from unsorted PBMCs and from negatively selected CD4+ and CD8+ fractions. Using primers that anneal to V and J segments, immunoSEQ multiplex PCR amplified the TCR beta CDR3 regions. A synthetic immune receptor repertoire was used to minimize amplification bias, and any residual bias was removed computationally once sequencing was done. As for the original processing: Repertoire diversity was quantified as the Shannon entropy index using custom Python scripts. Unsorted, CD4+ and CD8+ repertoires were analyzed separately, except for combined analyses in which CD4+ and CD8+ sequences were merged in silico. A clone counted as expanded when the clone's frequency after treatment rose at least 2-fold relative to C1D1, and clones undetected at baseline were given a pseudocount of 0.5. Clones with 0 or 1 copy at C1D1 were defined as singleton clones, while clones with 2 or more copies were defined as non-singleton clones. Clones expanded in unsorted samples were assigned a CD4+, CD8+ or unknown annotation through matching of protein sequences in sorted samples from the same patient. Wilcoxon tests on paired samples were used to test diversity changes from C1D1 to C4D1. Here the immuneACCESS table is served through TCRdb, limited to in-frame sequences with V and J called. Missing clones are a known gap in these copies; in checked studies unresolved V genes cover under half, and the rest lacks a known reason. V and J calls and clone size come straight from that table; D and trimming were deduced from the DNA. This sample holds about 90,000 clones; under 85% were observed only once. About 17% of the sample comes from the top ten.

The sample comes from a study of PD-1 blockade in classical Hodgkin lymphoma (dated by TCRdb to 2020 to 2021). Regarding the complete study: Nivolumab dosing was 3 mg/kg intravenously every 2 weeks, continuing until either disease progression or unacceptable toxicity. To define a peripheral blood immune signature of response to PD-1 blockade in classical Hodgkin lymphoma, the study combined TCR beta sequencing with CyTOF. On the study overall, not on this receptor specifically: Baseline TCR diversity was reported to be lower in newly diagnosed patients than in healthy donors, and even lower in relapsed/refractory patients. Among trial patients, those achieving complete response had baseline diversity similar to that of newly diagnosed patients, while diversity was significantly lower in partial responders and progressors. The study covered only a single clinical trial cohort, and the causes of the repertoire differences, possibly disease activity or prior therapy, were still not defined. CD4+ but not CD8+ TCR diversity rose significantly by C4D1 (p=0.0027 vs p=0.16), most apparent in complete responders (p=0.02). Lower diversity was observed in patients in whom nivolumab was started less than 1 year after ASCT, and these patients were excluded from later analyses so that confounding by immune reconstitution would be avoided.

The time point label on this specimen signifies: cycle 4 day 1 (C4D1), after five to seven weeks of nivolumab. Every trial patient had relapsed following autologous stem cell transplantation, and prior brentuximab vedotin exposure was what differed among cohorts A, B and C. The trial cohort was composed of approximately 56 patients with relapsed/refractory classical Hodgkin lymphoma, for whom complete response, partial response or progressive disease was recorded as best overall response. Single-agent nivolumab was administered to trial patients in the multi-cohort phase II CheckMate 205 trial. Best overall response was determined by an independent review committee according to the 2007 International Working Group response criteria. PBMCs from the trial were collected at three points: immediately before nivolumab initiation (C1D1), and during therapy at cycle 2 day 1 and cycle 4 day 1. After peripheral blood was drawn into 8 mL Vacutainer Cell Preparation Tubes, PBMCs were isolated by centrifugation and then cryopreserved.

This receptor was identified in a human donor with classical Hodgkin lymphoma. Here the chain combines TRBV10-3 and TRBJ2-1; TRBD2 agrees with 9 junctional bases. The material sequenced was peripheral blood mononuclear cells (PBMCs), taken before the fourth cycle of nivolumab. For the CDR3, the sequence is CAISESTSGFYNEQFF. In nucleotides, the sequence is TGTGCCATCAGTGAGTCGACTAGCGGTTTCTACAATGAGCAGTTCTTC.